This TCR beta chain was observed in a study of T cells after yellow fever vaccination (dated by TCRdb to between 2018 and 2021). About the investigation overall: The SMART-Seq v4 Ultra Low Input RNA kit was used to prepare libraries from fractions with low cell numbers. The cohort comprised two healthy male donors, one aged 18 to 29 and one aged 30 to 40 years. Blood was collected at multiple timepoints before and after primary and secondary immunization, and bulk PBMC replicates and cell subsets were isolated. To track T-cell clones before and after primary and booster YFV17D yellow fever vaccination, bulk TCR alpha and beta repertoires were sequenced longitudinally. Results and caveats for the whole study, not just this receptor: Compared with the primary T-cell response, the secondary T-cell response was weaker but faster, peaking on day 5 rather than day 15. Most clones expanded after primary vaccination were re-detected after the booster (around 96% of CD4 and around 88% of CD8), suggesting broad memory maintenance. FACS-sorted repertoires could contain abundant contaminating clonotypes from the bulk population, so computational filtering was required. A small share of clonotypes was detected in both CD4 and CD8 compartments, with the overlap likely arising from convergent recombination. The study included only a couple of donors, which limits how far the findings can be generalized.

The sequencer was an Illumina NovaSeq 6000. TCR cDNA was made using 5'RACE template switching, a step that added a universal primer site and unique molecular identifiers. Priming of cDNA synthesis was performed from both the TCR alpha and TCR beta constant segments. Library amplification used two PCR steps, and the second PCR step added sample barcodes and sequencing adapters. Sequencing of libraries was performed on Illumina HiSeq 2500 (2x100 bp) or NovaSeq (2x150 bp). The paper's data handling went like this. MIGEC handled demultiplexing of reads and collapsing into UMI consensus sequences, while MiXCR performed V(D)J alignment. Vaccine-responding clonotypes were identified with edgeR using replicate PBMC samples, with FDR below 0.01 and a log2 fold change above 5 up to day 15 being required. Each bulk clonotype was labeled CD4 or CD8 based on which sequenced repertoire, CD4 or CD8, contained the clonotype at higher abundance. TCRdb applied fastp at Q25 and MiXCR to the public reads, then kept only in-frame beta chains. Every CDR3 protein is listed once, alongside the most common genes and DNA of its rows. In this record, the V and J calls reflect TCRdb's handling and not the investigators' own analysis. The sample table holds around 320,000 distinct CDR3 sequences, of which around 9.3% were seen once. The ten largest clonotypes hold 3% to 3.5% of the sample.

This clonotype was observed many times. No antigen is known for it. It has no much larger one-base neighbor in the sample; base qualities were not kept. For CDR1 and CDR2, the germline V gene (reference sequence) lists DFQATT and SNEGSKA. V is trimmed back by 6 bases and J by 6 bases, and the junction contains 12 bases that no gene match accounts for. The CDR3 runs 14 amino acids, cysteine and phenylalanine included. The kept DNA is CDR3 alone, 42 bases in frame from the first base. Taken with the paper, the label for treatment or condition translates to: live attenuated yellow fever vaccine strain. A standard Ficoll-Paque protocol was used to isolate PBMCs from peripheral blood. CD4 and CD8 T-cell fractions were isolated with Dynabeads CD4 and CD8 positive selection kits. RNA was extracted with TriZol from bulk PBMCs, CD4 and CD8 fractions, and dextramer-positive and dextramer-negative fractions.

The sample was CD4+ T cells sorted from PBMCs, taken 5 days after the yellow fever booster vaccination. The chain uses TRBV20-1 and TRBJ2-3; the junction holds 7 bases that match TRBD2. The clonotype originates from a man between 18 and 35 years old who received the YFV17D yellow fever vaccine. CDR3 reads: CSATSGTMADTQYF. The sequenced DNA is TGCAGTGCCACTTCAGGGACTATGGCCGATACGCAGTATTTT.